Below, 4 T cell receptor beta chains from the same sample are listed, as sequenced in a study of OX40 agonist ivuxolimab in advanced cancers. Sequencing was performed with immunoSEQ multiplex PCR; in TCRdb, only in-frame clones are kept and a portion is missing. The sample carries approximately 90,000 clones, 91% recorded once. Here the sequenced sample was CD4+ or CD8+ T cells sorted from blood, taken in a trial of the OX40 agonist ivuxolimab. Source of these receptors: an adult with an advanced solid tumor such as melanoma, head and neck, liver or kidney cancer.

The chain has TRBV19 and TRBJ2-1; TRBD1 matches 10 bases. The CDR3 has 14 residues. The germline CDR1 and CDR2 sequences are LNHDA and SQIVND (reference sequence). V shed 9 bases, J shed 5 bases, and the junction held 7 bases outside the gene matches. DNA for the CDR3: TGTGCCAGCGGGGACAGGGGAAAGAACAATGAGCAGTTCTTC. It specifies CASGDRGKNNEQFF. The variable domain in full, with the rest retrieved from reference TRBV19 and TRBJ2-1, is DGGITQSPKYLFRKEGQNVTLSCEQNLNHDAMYWYRQDPGQGLRLIYYSQIVNDFQKGDIAEGYSVSREKKESFPLTVTSAQKNPTAFYLCASGDRGKNNEQFFGPGTRLTVL.

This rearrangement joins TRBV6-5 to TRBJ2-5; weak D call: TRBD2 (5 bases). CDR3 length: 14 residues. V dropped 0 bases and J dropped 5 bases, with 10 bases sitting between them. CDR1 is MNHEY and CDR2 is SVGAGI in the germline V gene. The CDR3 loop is CASSYSKREETQYF. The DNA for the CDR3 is TGTGCCAGCAGTTACTCGAAAAGGGAGGAGACCCAGTACTTC.

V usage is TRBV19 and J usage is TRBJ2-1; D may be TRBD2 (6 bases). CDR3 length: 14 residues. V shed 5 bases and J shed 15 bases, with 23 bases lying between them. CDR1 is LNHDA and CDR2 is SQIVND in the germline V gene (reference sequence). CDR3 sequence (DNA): TGTGCCAGTAGTCCCTCATCCCGGGACTTCTCTCTGTTCTTC. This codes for CASSPSSRDFSLFF.

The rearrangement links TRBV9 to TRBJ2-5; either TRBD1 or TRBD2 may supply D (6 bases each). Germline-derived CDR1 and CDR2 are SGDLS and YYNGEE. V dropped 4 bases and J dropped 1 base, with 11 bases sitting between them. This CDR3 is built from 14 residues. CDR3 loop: CASSQGGGQETQYF. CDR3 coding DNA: TGTGCCAGCAGCCAAGGGGGAGGCCAAGAGACCCAGTACTTC.